This TCR beta chain comes out of a study of neoadjuvant anti-PD-1 for oral cavity cancer (dated by TCRdb to the early 2020s). In terms of the full investigation: Patients mostly received three to four biweekly doses of nivolumab at 3 mg/kg before curative-intent surgical resection. A fourth nivolumab dose was given around day 43 to patients without progression, and definitive surgical resection was performed in those patients on days 50-56. Patients with complete response, partial response or stable disease by RECIST 1.1 were defined as responders, whereas patients with progression were defined as non-responders. The parent correlative cohort included around 12 patients, with an approximately 34% response rate. Here is what the overall study found, with its caveats: A higher pretreatment blood Treg/Th17 ratio correlated with both higher pretreatment blood TCRbeta clonality and lower post-treatment tumor TCRbeta clonality. The TCR analyses had only a few patients in each response group, and the authors called for validation in larger cohorts. Within PBMCs, T cell clonality (Gini index) was significantly higher in non-responders than responders after neoadjuvant nivolumab.

CDR1 and CDR2, looked up from the germline V gene (reference sequence), are SGHNT and YYREEE. Unmatched junction bases come to 5, with V trimmed by 1 base and J by 2 bases. The CDR3 covers 15 residues, taking in both the cysteine and the phenylalanine. Kept here is only the CDR3 DNA, which spans 45 bases and is read in frame from base 1. For this clone: Its antigen specificity is not known. No much larger clone exists at a distance of one base, and base qualities are not known.

For deep sequencing, each PBMC sample was run in six replicates, with libraries mostly built from about 510 ng of input genomic DNA. Following the manufacturer's instructions, the team built TCRbeta libraries using the immunoSEQ hsTCRbeta kit. An Illumina NovaSeq 6000 S4 flow cell was used to sequence the final libraries, which had first been combined to 3 nM. Per the authors' processing: The immunoSEQ Analyzer handled quality control and preprocessing of the raw data. The analysis was limited to productive rearrangements, and each clonotype was defined by a unique CDR3 amino acid sequence. Repertoire clonality was estimated as the Gini-Simpson index, which was computed with the R package tcR. Student's t test was used to compare Gini indices, while Pearson correlation assessed associations with tumor size change. What TCRdb holds here is the immuneACCESS table cut down to in-frame rearrangements. Part of the clones is not present; checked against another copy, under half of the missing clones reflect an unresolved V gene, and the others are unexplained. V and J calls and clone size are those listed in that table; D and trimming were worked out from the DNA. The sample yields about 12,000 clones; 71% were counted once. 2% to 3% of the sample comes from the top ten.

According to the study, the label for this sample's time point signals: after neoadjuvant nivolumab, at surgical resection. The patients had newly diagnosed stage II-IVA oral cavity squamous cell carcinoma and had not received any prior systemic or radiation treatment. The cohort was made up of patients with locally advanced, HPV-negative oral cavity squamous cell carcinoma. Peripheral blood mononuclear cells were analyzed directly, without maintenance or expansion in culture. Samples came from a longitudinal correlative study of a single-arm phase II trial of neoadjuvant nivolumab in oral cavity squamous cell carcinoma. Subject-matched pre- and post-treatment PBMCs and tumors from three responders and three non-responders were subjected to genomic DNA-based TCRbeta sequencing. Peripheral blood mononuclear cells were collected before nivolumab treatment and were collected again after treatment, at the time of surgery. The Maxwell RSC DNA from Cells kit was used to extract genomic DNA from PBMCs.

This clonotype originated in a person aged 35 to 85 with oral cavity squamous cell carcinoma. This receptor chain uses TRBV5-4 and TRBJ1-2; 7 bases in the junction line up with TRBD1. The sequencing here drew on PBMCs, taken after nivolumab (anti-PD-1) treatment. The CDR3 loop reads CASSLYAGGNYGYTF. The nucleotide sequence is given as TGTGCCAGCAGCTTGTATGCAGGGGGGAACTATGGCTACACCTTC. Extended through the reference TRBV5-4 and TRBJ1-2 proteins, this CDR3 yields the full variable domain: ETGVTQSPTHLIKTRGQQVTLRCSSQSGHNTVSWYQQALGQGPQFIFQYYREEENGRGNFPPRFSGLQFPNYSSELNVNALELDDSALYLCASSLYAGGNYGYTFGSGTRLTVV.